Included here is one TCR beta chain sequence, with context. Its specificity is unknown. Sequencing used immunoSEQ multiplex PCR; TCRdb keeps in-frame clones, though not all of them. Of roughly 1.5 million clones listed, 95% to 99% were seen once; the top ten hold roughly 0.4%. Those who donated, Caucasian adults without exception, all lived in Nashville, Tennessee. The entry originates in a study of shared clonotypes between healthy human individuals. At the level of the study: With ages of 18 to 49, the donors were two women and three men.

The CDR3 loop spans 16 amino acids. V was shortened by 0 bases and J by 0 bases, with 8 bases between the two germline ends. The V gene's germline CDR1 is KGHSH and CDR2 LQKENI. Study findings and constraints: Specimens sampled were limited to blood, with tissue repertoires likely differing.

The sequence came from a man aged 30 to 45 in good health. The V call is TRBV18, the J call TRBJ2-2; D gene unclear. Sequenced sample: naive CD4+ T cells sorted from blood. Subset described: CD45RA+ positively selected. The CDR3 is CASSPPTAANTGELFF. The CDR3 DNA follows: TGTGCCAGCTCACCACCCACCGCAGCGAACACCGGGGAGCTGTTTTTT.